The text below deals with one T cell receptor (beta chain). These data belong to a study of blood T cell repertoires in COVID-19. Trimming took 3 bases from V and 2 from J, leaving 13 bases between them. The CDR3 sequence is 15 residues long. The germline gives CDR1 SGDLS, CDR2 YYNGEE. The protocol was immunoSEQ multiplex PCR, while the TCRdb copy is restricted to in-frame clones and leaves out a portion. The table includes more than 150,000 clones, 75% to 90% detected once. Sequenced material: PBMCs or T cells enriched from blood (not recorded which). This receptor was obtained from a woman younger than 45 who had recovered from COVID-19. The gene calls are TRBV9 and TRBJ2-3; TRBD2 might be the D (5 bases). CDR3 DNA sequence: TGTGCCAGCAGCGGGAGCGGTCGATTCACAGATACGCAGTATTTT. This translates into CASSGSGRFTDTQYF.